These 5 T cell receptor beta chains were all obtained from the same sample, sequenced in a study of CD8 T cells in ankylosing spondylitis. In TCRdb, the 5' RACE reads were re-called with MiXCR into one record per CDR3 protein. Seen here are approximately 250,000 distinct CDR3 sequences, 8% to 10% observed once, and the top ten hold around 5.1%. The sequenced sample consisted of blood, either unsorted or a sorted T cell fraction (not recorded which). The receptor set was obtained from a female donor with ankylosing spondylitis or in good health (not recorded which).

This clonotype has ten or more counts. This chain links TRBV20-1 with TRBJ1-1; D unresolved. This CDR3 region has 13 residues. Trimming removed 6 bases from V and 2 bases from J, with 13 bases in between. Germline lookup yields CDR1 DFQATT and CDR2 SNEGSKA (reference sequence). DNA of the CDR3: TGCAGTGCCGCCTTACAGAGAAACACTGAAGCTTTCTTT. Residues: CSAALQRNTEAFF.

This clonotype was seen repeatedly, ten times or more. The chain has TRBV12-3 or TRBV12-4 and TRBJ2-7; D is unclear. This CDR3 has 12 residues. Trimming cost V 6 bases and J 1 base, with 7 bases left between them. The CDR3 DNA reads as TGTGCCAGCAGCCTACAATCCTACGAGCAGTACTTC. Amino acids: CASSLQSYEQYF.

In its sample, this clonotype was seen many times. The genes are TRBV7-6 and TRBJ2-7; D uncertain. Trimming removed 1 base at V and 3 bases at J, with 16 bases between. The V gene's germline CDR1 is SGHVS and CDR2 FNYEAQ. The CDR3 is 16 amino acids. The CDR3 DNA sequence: TGTGCCAGCAGCTTAGACGCGGCAGGCCCGGGCTACGAGCAGTACTTC. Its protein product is CASSLDAAGPGYEQYF.

CDR3 coding DNA: TGTGCCAGCAGGACATCCGGGTCCCGGTCATACACCGGGGAGCTGTTTTTT. It translates to CASRTSGSRSYTGELFF. The V and J genes are TRBV7-9 and TRBJ2-2; no firm D call. The ends were cut back, 6 bases at V and 3 bases at J, with 20 bases in the middle. Germline assignment: CDR1 SEHNR and CDR2 FQNEAQ (reference sequence). This CDR3 spans 17 amino acids.

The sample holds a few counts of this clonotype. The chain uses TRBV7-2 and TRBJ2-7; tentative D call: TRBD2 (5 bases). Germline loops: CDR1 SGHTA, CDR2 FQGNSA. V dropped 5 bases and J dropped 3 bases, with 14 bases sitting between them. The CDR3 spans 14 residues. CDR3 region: CASSPGLEDYEQYF. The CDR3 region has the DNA TGTGCCAGCAGCCCGGGCCTGGAGGACTACGAGCAGTACTTC.